What follows is one TCR beta chain and its context. Its specificity is not known. This sample is part of a study of spatial heterogeneity in lung cancer. In the study overall: Raw sequencing reads included, on average, more than eight appearances of each unique TCR and UMI combination. Study-wide results and limits: Expanded tumor TCRs that were ubiquitous appeared in blood more at resection than follow-up.

V shed 6 bases, J shed 1 base, and the junction held 4 bases outside the gene matches. The CDR3 is 13 amino acids. From germline, CDR1 is SQVTM and CDR2 ANQGSEA. Each molecule of TCR cDNA was tagged with one unique molecular identifier. Each CDR3 protein gets one entry after TCRdb re-called the 5' RACE reads with MiXCR. The data show about 17,000 distinct CDR3 sequences, about 21% seen once. Specified time point: sample taken at primary tumor resection. In each case, whole RNA from tumor, nontumor lung or frozen PBMC was sequenced unsorted. Untreated early-stage non-small cell lung cancer patients, roughly 75 in total, were the donors.

Source: PBMCs, taken at surgery. The receptor was derived from a female donor with early-stage non-small cell lung cancer. The chain has TRBV29-1 and TRBJ2-5; 8 nucleotides line up with TRBD2. This chain's CDR3 is CSVETSGQETQYF. For the CDR3, the DNA is TGCAGCGTCGAAACTAGCGGCCAAGAGACCCAGTACTTC.